The 16 T cell receptor beta chains below were found in one sample sequenced in a study of blood T cell repertoires in COVID-19. Assay used: immunoSEQ multiplex PCR; TCRdb lists only in-frame clones, some missing. The data hold approximately 160,000 clones, with 85% to 95% observed a single time. Sequenced input: peripheral blood. The receptors shown here come from a woman aged 55 to 70 with COVID-19, enrolled during active disease.

The J gene is TRBJ2-7, the V gene TRBV7-9; TRBD1 is a possible D gene (6 bases). V gave up 5 bases and J gave up 1 base, with 15 bases separating them. Germline V lookup: CDR1 SEHNR, CDR2 FQNEAQ (reference sequence). The CDR3 loop spans 15 amino acids. The CDR3 protein is CASSNGQTISYEQYF. CDR3 sequence (DNA): TGTGCCAGCAGCAACGGACAGACGATATCCTACGAGCAGTACTTC. The full variable domain, with the rest looked up from reference TRBV7-9 and TRBJ2-7, is DTGVSQNPRHKITKRGQNVTFRCDPISEHNRLYWYRQTLGQGPEFLTYFQNEAQLEKSRLLSDRFSAERPKGSFSTLEIQRTEQGDSAMYLCASSNGQTISYEQYFGPGTRLTVT.

This sequence joins TRBV6-5 and TRBJ1-2, with D tentatively TRBD1 (6 bases). V dropped 4 bases and J dropped 2 bases, with 14 bases sitting between them. CDR3 length: 15 amino acids. CDR1 MNHEY and CDR2 SVGAGI come from the germline V gene. DNA for the CDR3: TGTGCCAGCAGTTCTACTTCACAGGGCAACTATGGCTACACCTTC. It specifies CASSSTSQGNYGYTF.

This chain joins TRBV5-6 and TRBJ1-4; 9 nucleotides agree with TRBD1. Germline lookup yields CDR1 SGHDT and CDR2 YYEEEE. The length of the CDR3 is 16 residues. Trimming removed 4 bases from V and 7 bases from J; junction bases left unmatched: 11. The CDR3 sequence is CASSRRGDREGEKLFF. CDR3 in DNA: TGTGCCAGCAGCCGAAGAGGGGACAGGGAGGGTGAAAAACTGTTTTTT.

About this clone: This CDR3 is also generated by other DNA sequences in the sample. This chain connects TRBV6-5 to TRBJ1-2, with 9 bases lining up with TRBD1. The V segment lost 6 bases and the J segment 2 bases; nucleotides outside the gene matches: 4. CDR3 length: 14 residues. Germline V gives CDR1 MNHEY, CDR2 SVGAGI. CDR3 in amino acids: CASSSDRGNYGYTF. In DNA form, the CDR3 reads TGTGCCAGCAGCTCCGACAGGGGGAACTATGGCTACACCTTC.

This chain joins TRBV7-2 and TRBJ1-2; 8 positions agree with TRBD1. There are 16 residues in the CDR3. Germline V gives CDR1 SGHTA, CDR2 FQGNSA. V lost 5 bases and J lost 4; bases outside the gene matches: 12. Here the CDR3 DNA reads TGTGCCAGCAGCCCCGTCGCTGGGGGGACAGGCTATGGCTACACCTTC. The encoded protein is CASSPVAGGTGYGYTF.

The J gene is TRBJ1-5, the V gene TRBV2; 9 bases agree with TRBD1. The CDR3 loop spans 18 amino acids. Looked up from germline, CDR1 is SNHLY and CDR2 is FYNNEI. V was clipped by 6 bases and J by 0 bases; unmatched bases: 12. The CDR3 DNA reads TGTGCCAGCAGAGCGACAGGGGGAGCCACTTATAGCAATCAGCCCCAGCATTTT. Residues: CASRATGGATYSNQPQHF.

J is TRBJ1-4 and V is TRBV10-3, with D possibly being TRBD1 (5 bases). Trimming left V 2 bases short and J 8 bases short, with 15 bases between. This CDR3 contains 15 residues. Germline-derived CDR1 and CDR2 are ENHRY and SYGVKD. This CDR3 reads CAISEGASSKEKLFF. CDR3 in DNA: TGTGCCATCAGTGAGGGGGCCTCGTCGAAGGAAAAACTGTTTTTT.

This chain links TRBV4-1 with TRBJ1-1; the D is unclear. V gave up 0 bases and J gave up 0 bases, with 8 bases separating them. Germline loops: CDR1 MGHRA, CDR2 YSYEKL. CDR3 length equals 15 residues. The CDR3 protein is CASSQDRKMNTEAFF. The CDR3 DNA reads as TGCGCCAGCAGCCAAGACAGGAAAATGAACACTGAAGCTTTCTTT.

V gene TRBV5-4 combines with J gene TRBJ1-1, with D maybe TRBD1 (6 bases). The CDR3 is 14 amino acids. V lost 3 bases and J lost 3, with 12 bases in between. Germline V gives CDR1 SGHNT, CDR2 YYREEE (reference sequence). CDR3 amino acids: CASSWDMIDTEAFF. For the CDR3, the DNA is TGTGCCAGCAGCTGGGACATGATTGACACTGAAGCTTTCTTT.

This clone has only one observation. The CDR3 region is CASSQEGGVGNQPQHF. The CDR3 coding sequence is TGCGCCAGCAGCCAAGAGGGCGGGGTCGGGAATCAGCCCCAGCATTTT. The J gene is TRBJ1-5, the V gene TRBV4-1; D is undetermined. The germline V gene encodes CDR1 MGHRA and CDR2 YSYEKL. This CDR3 has 16 residues. V lost 0 bases and J lost 4, with 13 bases in between.

V gene TRBV4-3 combines with J gene TRBJ1-5, with D tentatively TRBD1 (5 bases). Deletions cut 0 bases from V and 4 bases from J, with 16 bases between. CDR1 is LGHNA and CDR2 is YSLEER in the germline V gene. This CDR3 has 17 amino acids. CDR3 region: CASSQDLWGGRNQPQHF. The DNA for the CDR3 is TGCGCCAGCAGCCAAGATCTGTGGGGGGGTCGAAATCAGCCCCAGCATTTT.

The chain couples TRBV6-1 to TRBJ1-1; D unresolved. CDR3 length: 17 amino acids. Germline V gene lookup returns CDR1 MNHNS and CDR2 SASEGT. V lost 3 bases to trimming and J lost 0 bases, with 17 bases between them. CDR3 nucleotide sequence: TGTGCCAGCAGTGAGATCCACTTAAATTTCATGAACACTGAAGCTTTCTTT. Protein product: CASSEIHLNFMNTEAFF.

This chain uses TRBV18 with TRBJ2-7; D possibly corresponds to TRBD1 (6 bases). The germline V gene encodes CDR1 KGHSH and CDR2 LQKENI. The V end lost 3 bases, the J end lost 4 bases, and 16 bases lay between the germline ends. CDR3 length equals 15 residues. CDR3 residues: CASSPQGSGPYEQYF. The CDR3 region has the DNA TGTGCCAGCTCACCCCAGGGGTCGGGACCGTACGAGCAGTACTTC.

Only one count was recorded for this clone. The gene calls are TRBV12-3 or TRBV12-4 and TRBJ1-5; TRBD1 matches at 7 bases. The length of the CDR3 is 13 residues. V gave up 8 bases and J gave up 1 base; unmatched junction bases: 2. DNA for the CDR3: TGTGCCAGCGGGACAGCGAGCAATCAGCCCCAGCATTTT. This translates into CASGTASNQPQHF.

The chain links TRBV27 to TRBJ2-3, with D possibly matching TRBD2 (5 bases). CDR1 is MNHEY, CDR2 SMNVEV, per germline (reference sequence). The CDR3 has 14 residues. V was trimmed by 5 bases and J by 6 bases, leaving 15 bases between them. The CDR3 reads CASSRTPPFDTQYF. CDR3 bases: TGTGCCAGCAGTAGGACTCCCCCCTTTGATACGCAGTATTTT.

This clone was counted once. The gene calls are TRBV7-2 and TRBJ1-2, with 7 bases matching TRBD1. The CDR3 loop spans 15 amino acids. Per the germline V gene, CDR1 is SGHTA and CDR2 is FQGNSA. Trimming removed 3 bases from V and 3 bases from J; junction bases left unmatched: 7. This CDR3 is CASSLEPGQHYGYTF. The DNA of the CDR3 is TGTGCCAGCAGCTTGGAACCGGGACAGCACTATGGCTACACCTTC. The complete variable domain, with remaining parts taken from reference TRBV7-2 and TRBJ1-2, reads GAGVSQSPSNKVTEKGKDVELRCDPISGHTALYWYRQSLGQGLEFLIYFQGNSAPDKSGLPSDRFSAERTGGSVSTLTIQRTQQEDSAVYLCASSLEPGQHYGYTFGSGTRLTVV.